This TCR beta chain was observed in a study of control samples from healthy donors and cancer patients. Produced via immunoSEQ multiplex PCR; TCRdb's table is partial and in-frame only. In the table there are roughly 92,000 clones, about 86% of which are singletons. Germline trimming cut 5 bases from V and 0 bases from J; bases unmatched to any gene: 5. There are 16 residues in the CDR3. Per germline, CDR1 SGHAT and CDR2 FQDESV (reference sequence). The TCR was taken from a woman between 50 and 59 years old in good health. The sample was blood. The rearrangement joins TRBV11-1 to TRBJ2-4, with 9 bases lining up with TRBD1. CDR3: CASSPQGAEAKNIQYF. CDR3 coding DNA: TGTGCCAGCAGCCCACAGGGGGCAGAAGCCAAAAACATTCAGTACTTC.